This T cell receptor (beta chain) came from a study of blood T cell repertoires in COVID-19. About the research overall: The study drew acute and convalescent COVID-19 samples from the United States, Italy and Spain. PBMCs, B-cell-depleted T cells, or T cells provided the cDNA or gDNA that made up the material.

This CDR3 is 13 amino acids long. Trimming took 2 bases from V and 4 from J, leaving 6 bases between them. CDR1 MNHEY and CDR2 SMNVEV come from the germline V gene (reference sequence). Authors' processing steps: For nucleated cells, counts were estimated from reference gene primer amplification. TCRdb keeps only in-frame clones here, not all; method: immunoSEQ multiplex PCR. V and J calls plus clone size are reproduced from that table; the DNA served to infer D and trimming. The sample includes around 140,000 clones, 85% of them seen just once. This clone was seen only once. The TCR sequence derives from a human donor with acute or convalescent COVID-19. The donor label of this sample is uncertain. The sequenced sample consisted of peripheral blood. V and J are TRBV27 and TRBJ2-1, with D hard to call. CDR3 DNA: TGTGCCAGCAGTTTAAACAGATACAATGAGCAGTTCTTC. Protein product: CASSLNRYNEQFF.